Below are 17 T cell receptor beta chains sequenced from a single sample in a study. Each CDR3 protein gets one entry after TCRdb re-called the 5' RACE reads with MiXCR. The sample shows about 46,000 distinct CDR3 sequences, 28% of them seen only once. Specimen: naive CD4+ T cells sorted from blood. Indicated subset: naive CD4+ T cells, CD4+CD45RA+CD25-. The receptors stem from a female donor with breast cancer.

This clonotype has more than one count but fewer than ten. The V gene is TRBV7-2, the J gene TRBJ1-6; D remains unclear. The V gene lost 1 base and the J gene lost 13 bases, with 14 bases spanning the gap. There are 14 residues in the CDR3. Germline CDR1 and CDR2: SGHTA and FQGNSA. The CDR3, as DNA: TGTGCCAGCAGCTTAGGACCCCGCGGGTCGCCCCTCCACTTT. Amino acids: CASSLGPRGSPLHF.

The chain combines TRBV4-3 with TRBJ2-1; D assignment may be TRBD1 or TRBD2 (5 bases each). Germline values: CDR1 LGHNA, CDR2 YSLEER. The CDR3 contains 13 residues. V lost 1 base and J 6 bases, leaving 7 bases between the germline ends. The CDR3 here is CASSQVGGNEQFF. The CDR3 DNA is TGCGCCAGCAGCCAAGTTGGGGGCAATGAGCAGTTCTTC.

The chain links TRBV6-5 to TRBJ2-1; TRBD1 aligns across 7 bases. Germline CDR1 and CDR2: MNHEY and SVGAGI. The CDR3 loop spans 13 amino acids. The V and J ends lost 5 bases and 4 bases, in that order; junction bases with no gene match: 2. This CDR3 reads CASSMTGYNEQFF. In DNA form, the CDR3 reads TGTGCCAGCAGTATGACAGGGTACAATGAGCAGTTCTTC.

The genes are TRBV7-2 and TRBJ1-5; a possible D gene is TRBD1 (6 bases). CDR3 length equals 15 residues. Germline V gene sequence: CDR1 SGHTA, CDR2 FQGNSA. The V and J ends lost 2 bases and 5 bases respectively, with 13 bases between them. Here the CDR3 reads CASSLRKGGDQPQHF. DNA for the CDR3: TGTGCCAGCAGCTTAAGAAAGGGGGGGGATCAGCCCCAGCATTTT. Based on the CDR3 plus reference TRBV7-2 and TRBJ1-5, the full variable domain is GAGVSQSPSNKVTEKGKDVELRCDPISGHTALYWYRQSLGQGLEFLIYFQGNSAPDKSGLPSDRFSAERTGGSVSTLTIQRTQQEDSAVYLCASSLRKGGDQPQHFGDGTRLSIL.

Regarding this clonotype: Given the absence of the conserved phenylalanine or tryptophan at the CDR3 end, a read error is likely. This sequence joins TRBV5-1 and TRBJ2-1; the match to TRBD2 covers 7 bases. V lost 4 bases to trimming and J lost 4 bases; unmatched junction nucleotides: 11. The length of the CDR3 is 16 residues. Germline CDR1 SGHRS, CDR2 YFSETQ. The CDR3, as DNA: TGCGCCAGCAGCCCCGCGGGGCTAGCGGCATACAATGAGCAGTTCCTC. This codes for CASSPAGLAAYNEQFL.

This clonotype occurred a few times. Written as DNA, the CDR3 is TGTGCCAGCAGCACCCAGGACGGATGGCTGGTGAACACTGAAGCTTTCTTT. It encodes CASSTQDGWLVNTEAFF. The chain is built from TRBV13 and TRBJ1-1, with no clear D. The CDR3 is 17 amino acids. Germline V gene lookup returns CDR1 PRHDT and CDR2 FYEKMQ (reference sequence). Between the trimmed V and J ends, which lost 5 bases and 0 bases, there was a span of 19 bases.

The V gene is TRBV20-1, the J gene TRBJ2-1, with 7 bases that match TRBD2. The V gene's germline CDR1 is DFQATT and CDR2 SNEGSKA (reference sequence). The CDR3 is 15 amino acids. Trimming took 3 bases from V and 2 from J; bases not matched to a gene: 7. CDR3 sequence: CSARPSRGAYNEQFF. DNA for the CDR3: TGCAGTGCTAGGCCTTCTCGGGGGGCCTACAATGAGCAGTTCTTC.

This clonotype was counted only a few times. This chain uses TRBV5-5 with TRBJ1-3; possibly TRBD1 for D (5 bases). From germline, CDR1 is SGHKS and CDR2 YYEKEE (reference sequence). This CDR3 contains 15 residues. V lost 2 bases to trimming and J lost 3 bases, with 12 bases between them. The CDR3 nucleotides read TGTGCCAGCAGCTTAGGGACCAGCATTGGAAACACCATATATTTT. Residues: CASSLGTSIGNTIYF.

The rearrangement uses TRBV5-1 and TRBJ2-1; 10 bases match TRBD2. J was trimmed by 6 bases and V by 1 base; bases with no gene match: 10. CDR3 length equals 17 residues. Germline V gene lookup returns CDR1 SGHRS and CDR2 YFSETQ. The CDR3 DNA sequence: TGCGCCAGCAGCTTGAGGTCTAGCGGGAGCAGTATCAATGAGCAGTTCTTC. Amino acid sequence: CASSLRSSGSSINEQFF.

The chain combines TRBV28 with TRBJ1-5; 8 nucleotides agree with TRBD1. V trimming: 6 bases; J trimming: 7 bases; junction bases outside the gene matches: 11. This CDR3 contains 15 residues. Germline CDR1 is MDHEN and CDR2 is SYDVKM. CDR3 in amino acids: CASRSGGATGQPQHF. The CDR3 nucleotides read TGTGCCAGCAGATCAGGGGGCGCAACCGGACAGCCCCAGCATTTT.

On this clonotype: Compared with germline, one end of the junction differs, possibly owing to a read error. V usage is TRBV20-1 and J usage is TRBJ1-6; no reliable D call. CDR1 and CDR2 from the germline V gene are DFQATT and SNEGSKA (reference sequence). The CDR3 has 13 residues. The CDR3 DNA follows: TGCGGTGCTAGGCAAGACTATAATTCACCCCTCCACTTT. This encodes CGARQDYNSPLHF.

The rearrangement joins TRBV5-1 to TRBJ2-1; 8 positions match TRBD2. The CDR3 contains 15 residues. Germline trimming cut 0 bases from V and 4 bases from J; bases unmatched to any gene: 3. Per the germline V gene, CDR1 is SGHRS and CDR2 is YFSETQ. The CDR3, as DNA: TGCGCCAGCAGCTTGGAGCGCGGGGGGTACAATGAGCAGTTCTTC. Its protein is CASSLERGGYNEQFF.

Ten or more counts support this clonotype. This chain connects TRBV6-6 to TRBJ2-5; a possible D gene is TRBD2 (6 bases). The V gene's germline CDR1 is MNHNY and CDR2 SVGAGI (reference sequence). The CDR3 is 14 residues long. With 6 bases removed from V and 1 base from J, the gap between germline ends came to 12 bases. CDR3 nucleotide sequence: TGTGCCAGCAGGCCGTTAGCGGCCCAAGAGACCCAGTACTTC. Protein sequence: CASRPLAAQETQYF.

The rearrangement joins TRBV5-1 to TRBJ2-5; 8 bases match TRBD2. V was clipped by 6 bases and J by 5 bases; unmatched bases: 6. The CDR3 runs 13 residues. The germline V gene encodes CDR1 SGHRS and CDR2 YFSETQ. The DNA for the CDR3 is TGCGCCAGCATTGGGTCGGGAGGGGAGACCCAGTACTTC. Translating gives CASIGSGGETQYF.

V is TRBV5-1 and J is TRBJ2-1; TRBD2 matches 10 bases. The CDR3 covers 17 residues. Germline V gene lookup returns CDR1 SGHRS and CDR2 YFSETQ. V was pared by 0 bases and J by 6 bases, with 9 bases of the junction left unmatched. The CDR3 region is CASSLGTSGTRGNEQFF. The CDR3 bases are TGCGCCAGCAGCTTGGGGACTAGCGGAACCCGAGGCAATGAGCAGTTCTTC.

About this clonotype itself: A junction end diverges from the germline sequence, so it may reflect a read error. This chain connects TRBV6-2 or TRBV6-3 to TRBJ2-3; possible D gene TRBD2, 5 bases. Germline-derived CDR1 and CDR2 are MNHEY and SVGEGT. The length of the CDR3 is 15 residues. The DNA of the CDR3 is TGTGCCGGCAGTAGGTCCGGGGATCGGACAGATACGCAGTATTTT. As protein: CAGSRSGDRTDTQYF.

The gene calls are TRBV7-2 and TRBJ1-1; no reliable D call. V was shortened by 1 base and J by 7 bases, with 10 bases between the two germline ends. Looked up from germline, CDR1 is SGHTA and CDR2 is FQGNSA. CDR3 length: 13 residues. The CDR3 DNA reads as TGTGCCAGCAGCTTAGAAGTGGGGAGTGAAGCTTTCTTT. Protein: CASSLEVGSEAFF.